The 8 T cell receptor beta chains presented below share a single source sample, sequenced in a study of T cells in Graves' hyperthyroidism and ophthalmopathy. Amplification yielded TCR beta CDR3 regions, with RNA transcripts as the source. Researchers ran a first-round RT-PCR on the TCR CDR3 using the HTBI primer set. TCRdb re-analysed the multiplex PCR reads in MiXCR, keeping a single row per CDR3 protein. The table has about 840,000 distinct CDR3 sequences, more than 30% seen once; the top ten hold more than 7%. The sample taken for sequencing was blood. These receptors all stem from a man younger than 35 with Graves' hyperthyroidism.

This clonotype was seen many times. Written as DNA, the CDR3 is TGTGCCACCAGCGCAGGGACCGGGGAGCTGTTTTTT. This gives the protein CATSAGTGELFF. The V and J genes are TRBV15 and TRBJ2-2; TRBD1 might be the D (5 bases). The CDR3 length is 12 residues. Germline-derived CDR1 and CDR2 are LNHNV and YYDKDF (reference sequence). V dropped 5 bases and J dropped 5 bases, with 6 bases sitting between them.

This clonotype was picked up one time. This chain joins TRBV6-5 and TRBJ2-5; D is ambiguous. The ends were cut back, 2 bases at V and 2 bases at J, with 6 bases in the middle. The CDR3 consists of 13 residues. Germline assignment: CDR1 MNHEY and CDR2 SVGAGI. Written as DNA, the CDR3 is TGTGCCAGCAGTTACCCCGAACAAGAGACCCAGTACTTC. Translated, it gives CASSYPEQETQYF.

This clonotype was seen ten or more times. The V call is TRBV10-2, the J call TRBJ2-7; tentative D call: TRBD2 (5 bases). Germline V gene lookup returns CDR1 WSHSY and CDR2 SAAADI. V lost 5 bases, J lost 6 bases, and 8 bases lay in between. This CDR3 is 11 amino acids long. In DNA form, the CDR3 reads TGCGCCAGCAGTTCGGGGAGCGAGCAGTACTTC. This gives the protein CASSSGSEQYF.

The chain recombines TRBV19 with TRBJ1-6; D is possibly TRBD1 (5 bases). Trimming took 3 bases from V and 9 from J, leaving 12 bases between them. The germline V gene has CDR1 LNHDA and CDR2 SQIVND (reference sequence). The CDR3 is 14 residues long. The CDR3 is CASSIQGWSSPLHF. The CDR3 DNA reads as TGTGCCAGTAGTATCCAGGGTTGGAGTTCACCCCTCCACTTT.

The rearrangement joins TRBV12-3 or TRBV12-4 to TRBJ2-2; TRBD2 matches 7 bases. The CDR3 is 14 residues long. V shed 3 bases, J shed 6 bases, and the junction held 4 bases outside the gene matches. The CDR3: CASSLGGFAGELFF. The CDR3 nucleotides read TGTGCCAGCAGTTTGGGGGGGTTCGCCGGGGAGCTGTTTTTT.

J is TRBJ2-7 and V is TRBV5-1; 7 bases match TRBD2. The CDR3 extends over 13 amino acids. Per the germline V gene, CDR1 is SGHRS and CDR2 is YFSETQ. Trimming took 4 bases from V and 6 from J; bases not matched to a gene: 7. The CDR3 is CASSPGEGGEQYF. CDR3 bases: TGCGCCAGCAGCCCGGGGGAGGGTGGCGAGCAGTACTTC.

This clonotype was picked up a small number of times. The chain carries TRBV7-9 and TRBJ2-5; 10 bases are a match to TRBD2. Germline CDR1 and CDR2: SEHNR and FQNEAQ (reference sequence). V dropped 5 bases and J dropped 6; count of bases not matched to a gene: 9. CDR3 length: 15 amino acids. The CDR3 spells CASSPGAGGTKTQYF. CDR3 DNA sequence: TGTGCCAGCAGCCCGGGAGCGGGGGGGACGAAGACCCAGTACTTC.

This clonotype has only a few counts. The CDR3 spells CASSLTYRGTNTGELFF. For the CDR3, the DNA is TGTGCCAGCAGCTTAACGTATCGGGGAACGAACACCGGGGAGCTGTTTTTT. This chain connects TRBV7-3 to TRBJ2-2, with D tentatively TRBD2 (5 bases). The CDR3 is 17 residues long. The ends were cut back, 0 bases at V and 0 bases at J, with 11 bases in the middle. Germline values: CDR1 SGHTA, CDR2 FQGTGA.